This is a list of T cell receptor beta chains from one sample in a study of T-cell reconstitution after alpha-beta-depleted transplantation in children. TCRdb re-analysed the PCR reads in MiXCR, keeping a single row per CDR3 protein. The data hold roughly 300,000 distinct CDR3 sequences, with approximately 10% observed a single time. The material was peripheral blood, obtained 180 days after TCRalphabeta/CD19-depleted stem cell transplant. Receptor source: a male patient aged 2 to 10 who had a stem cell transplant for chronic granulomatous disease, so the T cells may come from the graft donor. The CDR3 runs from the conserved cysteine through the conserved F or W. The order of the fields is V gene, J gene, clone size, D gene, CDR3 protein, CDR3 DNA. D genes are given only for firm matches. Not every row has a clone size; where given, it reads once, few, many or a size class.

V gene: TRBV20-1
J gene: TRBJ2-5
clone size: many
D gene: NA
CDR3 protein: CSAQTSLQETQYF
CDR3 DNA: TGCAGTGCGCAGACATCTTTGCAAGAGACCCAGTACTTC

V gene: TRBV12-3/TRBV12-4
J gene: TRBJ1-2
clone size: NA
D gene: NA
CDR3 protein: CASSLNRRGNLGSPNYGYTF
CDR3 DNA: TGTGCCAGCAGTTTAAATCGCAGGGGAAATCTGGGGAGCCCTAACTATGGCTACACCTTC

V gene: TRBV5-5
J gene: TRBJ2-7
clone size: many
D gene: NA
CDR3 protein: CASTTSAGAYEQYF
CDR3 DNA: TGTGCCAGCACCACGTCGGCAGGGGCCTACGAGCAGTACTTC

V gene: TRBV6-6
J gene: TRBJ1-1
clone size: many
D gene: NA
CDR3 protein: CASDSNTEAFF
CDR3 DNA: TGTGCCAGCGACAGTAACACTGAAGCTTTCTTT

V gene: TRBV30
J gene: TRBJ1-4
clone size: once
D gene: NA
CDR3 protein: CAWSVWGAEEKLFF
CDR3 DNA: TGTGCCTGGAGTGTGTGGGGCGCTGAGGAAAAACTGTTTTTT

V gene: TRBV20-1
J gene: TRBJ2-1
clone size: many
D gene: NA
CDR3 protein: CSAHRNNEQFF
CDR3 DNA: TGCAGTGCGCACAGGAACAATGAGCAGTTCTTC

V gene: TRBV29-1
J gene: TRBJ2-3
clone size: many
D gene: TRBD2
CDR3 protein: CSVGGLAGGPADTQYF
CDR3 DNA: TGCAGCGTTGGTGGACTAGCGGGGGGGCCCGCAGATACGCAGTATTTT

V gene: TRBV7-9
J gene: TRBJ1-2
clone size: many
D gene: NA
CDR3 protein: CASSLNSFYGYTF
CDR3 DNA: TGTGCCAGCAGCCTAAATTCCTTCTATGGCTACACCTTC

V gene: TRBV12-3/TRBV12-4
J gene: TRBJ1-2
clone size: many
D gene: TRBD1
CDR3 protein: CASTWTGGAYGYTF
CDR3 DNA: TGTGCCAGCACCTGGACAGGGGGCGCCTATGGCTACACCTTC

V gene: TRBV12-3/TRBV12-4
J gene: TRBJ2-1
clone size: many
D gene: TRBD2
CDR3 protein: CASTMGAGLVSWEQFF
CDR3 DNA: TGTGCCAGCACTATGGGAGCGGGACTAGTATCGTGGGAGCAGTTCTTC

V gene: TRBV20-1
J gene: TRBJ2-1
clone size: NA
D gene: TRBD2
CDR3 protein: CSAHKGLAGGASQFF
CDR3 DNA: TGCAGTGCCCACAAGGGACTAGCGGGAGGCGCAAGTCAGTTCTTC

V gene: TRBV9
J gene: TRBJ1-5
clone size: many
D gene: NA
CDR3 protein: CASSASGLSNQPQHF
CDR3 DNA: TGTGCCAGCAGCGCATCGGGGCTTAGCAATCAGCCCCAGCATTTT

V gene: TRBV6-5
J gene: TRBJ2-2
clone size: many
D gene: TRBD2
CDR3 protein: CASSLTGGVGTGELFF
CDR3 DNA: TGTGCCAGCAGCCTCACGGGGGGGGTAGGCACCGGGGAGCTGTTTTTT

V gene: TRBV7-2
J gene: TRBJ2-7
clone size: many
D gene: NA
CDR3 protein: CASRSGGSYEQYF
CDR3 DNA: TGTGCCAGCAGGAGTGGGGGATCCTACGAGCAGTACTTC

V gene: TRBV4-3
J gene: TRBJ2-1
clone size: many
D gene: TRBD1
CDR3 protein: CASSLLTGGSPNEQFF
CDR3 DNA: TGCGCCAGCAGTCTTTTAACAGGGGGCTCACCCAATGAGCAGTTCTTC

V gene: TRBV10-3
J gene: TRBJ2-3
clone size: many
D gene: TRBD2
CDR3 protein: CAISERSGGTDTQYF
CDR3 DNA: TGTGCCATCAGTGAGAGGTCCGGGGGGACAGATACGCAGTATTTT

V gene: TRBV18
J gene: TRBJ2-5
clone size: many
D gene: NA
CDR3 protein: CASSPPEGQETQYF
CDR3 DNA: TGTGCCAGCTCACCACCCGAGGGTCAAGAGACCCAGTACTTC

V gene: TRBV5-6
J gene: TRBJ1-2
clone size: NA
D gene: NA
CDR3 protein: CASSLDNLYGYTF
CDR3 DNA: TGTGCCAGCAGCTTGGACAACCTATATGGCTACACCTTC

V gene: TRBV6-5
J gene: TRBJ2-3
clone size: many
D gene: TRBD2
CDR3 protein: CASRLGGGTQYF
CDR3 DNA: TGTGCCAGCAGACTCGGGGGGGGTACGCAGTATTTT

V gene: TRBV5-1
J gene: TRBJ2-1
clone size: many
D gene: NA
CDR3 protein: CASSLVPGNEQFF
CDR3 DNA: TGCGCCAGCAGCTTGGTTCCAGGGAATGAGCAGTTCTTC

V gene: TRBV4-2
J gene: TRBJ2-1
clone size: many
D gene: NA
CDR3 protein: CASSVRDGNNEQFF
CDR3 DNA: TGTGCCAGCAGCGTCCGGGACGGCAACAATGAGCAGTTCTTC

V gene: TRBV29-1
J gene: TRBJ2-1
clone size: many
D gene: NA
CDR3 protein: CSVDPSGARGEQFF
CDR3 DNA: TGCAGCGTGGACCCCTCCGGGGCAAGAGGGGAGCAGTTCTTC

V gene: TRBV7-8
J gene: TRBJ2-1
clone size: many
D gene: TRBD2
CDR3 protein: CASSSGRLAGNEQFF
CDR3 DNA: TGTGCCAGCAGCTCGGGACGTCTAGCGGGGAATGAGCAGTTCTTC

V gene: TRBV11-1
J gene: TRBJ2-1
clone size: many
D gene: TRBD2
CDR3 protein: CASSLRGGYNEQFF
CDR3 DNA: TGTGCCAGCAGCTTAAGGGGAGGGTACAATGAGCAGTTCTTC

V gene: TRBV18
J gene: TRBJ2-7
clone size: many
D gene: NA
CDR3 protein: CASSPARVNYEQYF
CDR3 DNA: TGTGCCAGCTCACCAGCCAGGGTAAACTACGAGCAGTACTTC

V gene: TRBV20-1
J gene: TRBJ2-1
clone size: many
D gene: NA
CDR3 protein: CSARLGGYNEQFF
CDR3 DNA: TGCAGTGCTAGACTAGGGGGCTACAATGAGCAGTTCTTC

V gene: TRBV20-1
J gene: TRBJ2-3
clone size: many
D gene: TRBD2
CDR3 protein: CSALREGLTDTQYF
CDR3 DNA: TGCAGTGCTCTACGGGAGGGCCTCACAGATACGCAGTATTTT

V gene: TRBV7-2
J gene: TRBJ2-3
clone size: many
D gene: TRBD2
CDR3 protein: CASSLRSGGDTQYF
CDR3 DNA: TGTGCCAGCAGCTTAAGGAGCGGGGGAGATACGCAGTATTTT

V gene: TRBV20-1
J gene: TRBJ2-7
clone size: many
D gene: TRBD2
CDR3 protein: CSARKGTSGRNLYEQYF
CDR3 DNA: TGCAGTGCTAGAAAAGGGACTAGCGGGAGAAATCTCTACGAGCAGTACTTC

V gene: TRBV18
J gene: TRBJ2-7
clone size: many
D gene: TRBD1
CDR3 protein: CASSPPGQGPLSATYEQYF
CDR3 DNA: TGTGCCAGCTCACCACCGGGACAGGGGCCCCTTTCTGCTACCTACGAGCAGTACTTC

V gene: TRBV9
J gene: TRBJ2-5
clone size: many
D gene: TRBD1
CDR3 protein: CASSPWDRDGETQYF
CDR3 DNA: TGTGCCAGCAGCCCCTGGGACAGGGATGGCGAGACCCAGTACTTC

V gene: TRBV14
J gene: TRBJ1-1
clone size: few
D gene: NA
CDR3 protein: CASSQDSEAFF
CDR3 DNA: TGTGCCAGCAGCCAAGACAGTGAAGCTTTCTTT

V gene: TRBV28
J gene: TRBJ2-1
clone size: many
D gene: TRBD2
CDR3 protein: CATAGTSKGEQFF
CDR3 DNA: TGTGCCACCGCCGGGACTAGCAAAGGGGAGCAGTTCTTC

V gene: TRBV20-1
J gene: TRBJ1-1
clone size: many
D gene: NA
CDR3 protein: CSARGRGLDAFF
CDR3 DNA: TGCAGTGCTAGAGGACGGGGACTGGACGCTTTCTTT

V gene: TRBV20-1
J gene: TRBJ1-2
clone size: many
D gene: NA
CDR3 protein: CSARDGIGINYGYTF
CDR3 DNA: TGCAGTGCTAGAGACGGGATTGGCATTAACTATGGCTACACCTTC

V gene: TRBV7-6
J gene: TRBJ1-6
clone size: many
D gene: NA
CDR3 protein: CASSLVETSYNSPLHF
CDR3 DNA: TGTGCCAGCAGCTTAGTGGAGACCTCCTATAATTCACCCCTCCACTTT

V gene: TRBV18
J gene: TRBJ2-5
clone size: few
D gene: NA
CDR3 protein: CASSPGRGQETQYF
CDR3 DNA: TGTGCCAGCTCACCCGGCAGGGGTCAAGAGACCCAGTACTTC

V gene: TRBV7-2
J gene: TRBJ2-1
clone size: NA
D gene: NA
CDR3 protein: CASSTGGAVSSYNEQFF
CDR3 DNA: TGTGCCAGCAGTACTGGTGGAGCGGTCAGCTCCTACAATGAGCAGTTCTTC

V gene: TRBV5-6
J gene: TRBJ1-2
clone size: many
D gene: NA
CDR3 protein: CASSLVGAGYTF
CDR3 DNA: TGTGCCAGCAGCTTGGTTGGGGCTGGCTACACCTTC

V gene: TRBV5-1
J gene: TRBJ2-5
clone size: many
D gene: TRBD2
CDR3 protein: CASSTGTSGSYQETQYF
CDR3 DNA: TGCGCCAGCAGCACCGGGACTAGCGGGAGTTACCAAGAGACCCAGTACTTC

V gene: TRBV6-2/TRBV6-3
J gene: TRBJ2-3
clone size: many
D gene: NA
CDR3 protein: CASSSPGGGHTDTQYF
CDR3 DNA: TGTGCCAGCAGTTCCCCCGGAGGGGGGCATACAGATACGCAGTATTTT

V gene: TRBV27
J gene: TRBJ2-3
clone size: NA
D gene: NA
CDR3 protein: CASSSGRSSTDTQYF
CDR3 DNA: TGTGCCAGCAGTTCGGGCAGATCTAGCACAGATACGCAGTATTTT

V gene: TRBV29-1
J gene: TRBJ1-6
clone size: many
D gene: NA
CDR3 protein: CSAIGEFNSPLHF
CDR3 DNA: TGCAGCGCCATAGGGGAATTCAATTCACCCCTCCACTTT

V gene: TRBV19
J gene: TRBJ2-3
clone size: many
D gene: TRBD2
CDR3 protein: CASSILAGGPTDTQYF
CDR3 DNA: TGTGCCAGTAGTATCCTAGCGGGAGGGCCGACAGATACGCAGTATTTT

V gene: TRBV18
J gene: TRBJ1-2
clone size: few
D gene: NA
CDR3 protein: CASSPEGTGGYTF
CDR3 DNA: TGTGCCAGCTCACCGGAGGGAACCGGTGGCTACACCTTC

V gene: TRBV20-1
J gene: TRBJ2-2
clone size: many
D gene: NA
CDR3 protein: CSAKGPRGGDTGELFF
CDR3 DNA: TGCAGTGCTAAAGGGCCGCGAGGGGGGGACACCGGGGAGCTGTTTTTT

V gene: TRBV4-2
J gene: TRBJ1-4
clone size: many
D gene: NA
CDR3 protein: CASSQVELNEKLFF
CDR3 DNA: TGTGCCAGCAGCCAAGTCGAACTAAATGAAAAACTGTTTTTT

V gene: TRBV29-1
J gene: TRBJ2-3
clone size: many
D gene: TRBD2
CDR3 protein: CSVEGGGGSADTQYF
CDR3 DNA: TGCAGCGTTGAAGGTGGCGGGGGTTCTGCAGATACGCAGTATTTT

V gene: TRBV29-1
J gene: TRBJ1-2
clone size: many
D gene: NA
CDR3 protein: CSVVKGPYGYTF
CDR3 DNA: TGCAGCGTTGTAAAGGGTCCCTATGGCTACACCTTC

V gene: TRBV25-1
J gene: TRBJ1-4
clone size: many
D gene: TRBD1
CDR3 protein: CASSEPLQGSGEKLFF
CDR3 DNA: TGTGCCAGCAGTGAACCATTACAGGGGAGCGGTGAAAAACTGTTTTTT

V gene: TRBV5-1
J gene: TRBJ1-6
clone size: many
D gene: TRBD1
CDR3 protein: CASRHGTGEGYSPLHF
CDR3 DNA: TGCGCCAGCAGACATGGGACAGGAGAAGGGTATTCACCCCTCCACTTT

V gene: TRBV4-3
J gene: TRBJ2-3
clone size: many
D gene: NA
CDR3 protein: CASSQVTGGATDTQYF
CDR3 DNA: TGCGCCAGCAGCCAAGTCACAGGGGGGGCCACAGATACGCAGTATTTT